This T cell receptor (beta chain) was profiled in a study of blood T cells in healthy people across ages. The study's findings and limits: Donors of long life had a larger count of naive CD4+ cells and greater diversity than aged donors. Estimates of total diversity, which came from one million sequenced T cells, were considered to be underestimates.

With V trimmed by 8 bases and J by 6 bases, 12 bases remained unmatched. Germline CDR1 is SNHLY and CDR2 is FYNNEI. CDR3 size: 15 residues. For the second PCR, which ran for about 7 to 11 cycles, a sample-barcoded 5' primer and a J-beta primer mix were used. One entry per CDR3 protein results from TCRdb running MiXCR on the 5' RACE reads. The repertoire holds roughly 1.5 million distinct CDR3 sequences, about 45% seen once, with about 4% in the top ten. At least 6 million PBMCs were isolated per sample. Comments on this clonotype: The target antigen is unknown.

The clonotype comes from a woman aged 18-29 years in good health. The rearrangement uses TRBV2 and TRBJ1-5; TRBD1 matches 8 bases. Sequencing input: blood. DNA of the CDR3: TGTGCCAGCGGTCCTACAGGGGGATCCGGTCAGCCCCAGCATTTT. This translates into CASGPTGGSGQPQHF.